The present T cell receptor (beta chain) was sequenced within a study of shared clonotypes between healthy human individuals. Study-level points and caveats: Relative to memory subsets, naive subsets generally showed larger estimated richness.

The CDR3 spans 17 residues. Trimming took 2 bases from V and 0 from J, leaving 11 bases between them. Germline lookup yields CDR1 SGHTA and CDR2 FQGTGA. In replicate PCRs of sorted subsets, roughly 200 ng DNA, approximately 28,000 T cell genomes, was used. Only in-frame clones appear in the TCRdb table, and some are missing; sequencing was by immunoSEQ multiplex PCR. This repertoire shows roughly 640,000 clones, roughly 97% found once; its top ten account for around 0.058%. To note about this clone: The antigen is not known.

Sequenced input: naive CD4+ T cells sorted from blood. The subset was: CD45RA+ positively selected. The gene calls are TRBV7-3 and TRBJ1-6, with no clear D. The TCR was taken from a woman between 25 and 40 years old in good health. The DNA for the CDR3 is TGTGCCAGCAGCTTAGCTTTGTCCAGCTCCTATAATTCACCCCTCCACTTT. As protein: CASSLALSSSYNSPLHF.